This TCR beta chain was recorded in a study of T cell responses to AZD1222 COVID-19 vaccine. Whole-study results and caveats: CD4 TCRs associated with vaccination spanned spike, dominating at 160-218 and 743-854.

The ends lost 0 bases at V and 0 bases at J; junction bases unmatched: 4. Germline CDR1 reads MNHNY; CDR2 reads SVGAGI (reference sequence). CDR3 length equals 16 residues. Profiled with immunoSEQ multiplex PCR; TCRdb holds only in-frame clones, not every one. The table includes 100,000 to 150,000 clones, over 90% detected once. Remarks on this clone: Its cognate antigen is unknown.

This sequence was found in an adult in good health. The rearrangement joins TRBV6-6 to TRBJ1-2, with 7 bases aligning to TRBD1. The material was peripheral blood, obtained on day 0 of AZD1222 vaccination. Written as DNA, the CDR3 is TGTGCCAGCAGTTACTCGGGACAGACCGCTAACTATGGCTACACCTTC. Translation gives CASSYSGQTANYGYTF.